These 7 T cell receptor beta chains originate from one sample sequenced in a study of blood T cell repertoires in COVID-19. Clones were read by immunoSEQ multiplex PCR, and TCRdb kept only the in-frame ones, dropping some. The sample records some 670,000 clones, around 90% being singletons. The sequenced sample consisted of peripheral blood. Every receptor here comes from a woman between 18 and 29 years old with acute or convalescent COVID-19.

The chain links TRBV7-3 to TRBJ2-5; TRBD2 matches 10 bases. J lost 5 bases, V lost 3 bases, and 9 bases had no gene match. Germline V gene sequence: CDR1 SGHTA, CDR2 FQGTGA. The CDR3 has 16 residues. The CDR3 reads CASSFGRAGGPETQYF. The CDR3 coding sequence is TGTGCCAGCAGCTTTGGGCGAGCGGGGGGGCCGGAGACCCAGTACTTC.

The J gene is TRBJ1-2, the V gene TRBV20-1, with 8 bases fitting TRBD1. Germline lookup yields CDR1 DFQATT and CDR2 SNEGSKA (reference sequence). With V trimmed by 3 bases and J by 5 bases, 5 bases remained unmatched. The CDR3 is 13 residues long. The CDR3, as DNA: TGCAGTGCTAGTGATCGACAGGGGTATGGCTACACCTTC. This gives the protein CSASDRQGYGYTF.

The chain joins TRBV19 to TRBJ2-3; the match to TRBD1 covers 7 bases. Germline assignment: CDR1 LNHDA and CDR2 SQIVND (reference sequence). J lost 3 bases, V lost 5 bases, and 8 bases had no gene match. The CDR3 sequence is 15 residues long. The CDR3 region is CASSLYFRGTDTQYF. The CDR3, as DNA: TGTGCCAGTAGTTTGTACTTCAGGGGGACAGATACGCAGTATTTT. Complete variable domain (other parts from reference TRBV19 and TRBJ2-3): DGGITQSPKYLFRKEGQNVTLSCEQNLNHDAMYWYRQDPGQGLRLIYYSQIVNDFQKGDIAEGYSVSREKKESFPLTVTSAQKNPTAFYLCASSLYFRGTDTQYFGPGTRLTVL.

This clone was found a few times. The CDR3 sequence: CAWSFNRDWKANYGYTF. CDR3 DNA: TGTGCCTGGAGTTTCAACCGGGACTGGAAAGCTAACTATGGCTACACCTTC. This chain joins TRBV30 and TRBJ1-2; TRBD1 might be the D (5 bases). CDR1 is GTSNPN, CDR2 SVGIG, per germline (reference sequence). Trimming took 2 bases from V and 0 from J, leaving 19 bases between them. This CDR3 has 17 amino acids. Full variable domain (remainder filled in from reference TRBV30 and TRBJ1-2): SQTIHQWPATLVQPVGSPLSLECTVEGTSNPNLYWYRQAAGRGLQLLFYSVGIGQISSEVPQNLSASRPQDRQFILSSKKLLLSDSGFYLCAWSFNRDWKANYGYTFGSGTRLTVV.

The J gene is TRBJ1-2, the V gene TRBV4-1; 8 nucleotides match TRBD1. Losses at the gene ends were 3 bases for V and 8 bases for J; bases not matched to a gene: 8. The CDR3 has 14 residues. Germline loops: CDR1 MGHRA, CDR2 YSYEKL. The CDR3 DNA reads TGCGCCAGCAGCCAGCCAGGGGGCAGGCCGGGCTACACCTTC. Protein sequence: CASSQPGGRPGYTF.

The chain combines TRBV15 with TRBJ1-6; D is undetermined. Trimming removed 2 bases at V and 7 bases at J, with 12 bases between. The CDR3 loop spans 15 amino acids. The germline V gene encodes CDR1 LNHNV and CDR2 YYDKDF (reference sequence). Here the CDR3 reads CATSRPTFPNSPLHF. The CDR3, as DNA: TGTGCCACCAGCAGACCGACATTTCCCAATTCACCCCTCCACTTT.

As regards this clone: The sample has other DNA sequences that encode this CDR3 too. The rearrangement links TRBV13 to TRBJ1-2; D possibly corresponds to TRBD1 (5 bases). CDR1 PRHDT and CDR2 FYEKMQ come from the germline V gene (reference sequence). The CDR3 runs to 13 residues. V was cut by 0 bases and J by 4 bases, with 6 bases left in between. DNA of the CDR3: TGTGCCAGCAGCTTAGGCGGGGGCTATGGCTACACCTTC. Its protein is CASSLGGGYGYTF.